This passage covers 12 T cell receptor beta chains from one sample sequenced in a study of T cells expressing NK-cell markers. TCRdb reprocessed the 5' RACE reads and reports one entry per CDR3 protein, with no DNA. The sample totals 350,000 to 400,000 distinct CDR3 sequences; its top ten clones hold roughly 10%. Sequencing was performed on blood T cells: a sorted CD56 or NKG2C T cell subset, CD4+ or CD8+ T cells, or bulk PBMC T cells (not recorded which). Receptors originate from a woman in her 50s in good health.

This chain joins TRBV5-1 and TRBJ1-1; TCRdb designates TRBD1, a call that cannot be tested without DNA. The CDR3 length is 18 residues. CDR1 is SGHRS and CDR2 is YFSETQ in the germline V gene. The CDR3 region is CASSLPGQTHPRNTEAFF.

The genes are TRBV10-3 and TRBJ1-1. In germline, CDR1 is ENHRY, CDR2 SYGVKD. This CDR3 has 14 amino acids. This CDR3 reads CAIRPSTIYTEAFF.

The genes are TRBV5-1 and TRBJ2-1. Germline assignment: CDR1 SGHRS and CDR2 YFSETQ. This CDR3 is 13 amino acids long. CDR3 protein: CASSLSGWDEQFF. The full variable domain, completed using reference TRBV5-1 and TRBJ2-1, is KAGVTQTPRYLIKTRGQQVTLSCSPISGHRSVSWYQQTPGQGLQFLFEYFSETQRNKGNFPGRFSGRQFSNSRSEMNVSTLELGDSALYLCASSLSGWDEQFFGPGTRLTVL.

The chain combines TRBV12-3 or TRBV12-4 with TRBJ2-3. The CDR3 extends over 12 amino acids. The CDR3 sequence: CASSRTWDTQYF.

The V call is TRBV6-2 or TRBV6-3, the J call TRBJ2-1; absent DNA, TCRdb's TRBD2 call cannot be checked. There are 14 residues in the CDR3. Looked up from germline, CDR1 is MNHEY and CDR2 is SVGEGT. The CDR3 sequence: CASTGGGTYNEQFF.

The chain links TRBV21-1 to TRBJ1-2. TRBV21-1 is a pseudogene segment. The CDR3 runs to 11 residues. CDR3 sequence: CASSNNGGYTF.

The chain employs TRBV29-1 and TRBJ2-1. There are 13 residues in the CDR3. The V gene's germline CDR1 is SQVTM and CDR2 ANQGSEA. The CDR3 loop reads CSVDQSGINEQFF.

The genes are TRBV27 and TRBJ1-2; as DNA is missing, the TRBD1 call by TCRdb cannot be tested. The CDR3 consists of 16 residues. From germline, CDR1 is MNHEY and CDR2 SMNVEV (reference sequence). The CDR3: CASSLSPTGGAKGYTF.

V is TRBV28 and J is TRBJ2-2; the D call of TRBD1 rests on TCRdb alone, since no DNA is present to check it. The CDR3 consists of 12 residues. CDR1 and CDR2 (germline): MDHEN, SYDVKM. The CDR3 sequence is CAGGNRAGELFF.

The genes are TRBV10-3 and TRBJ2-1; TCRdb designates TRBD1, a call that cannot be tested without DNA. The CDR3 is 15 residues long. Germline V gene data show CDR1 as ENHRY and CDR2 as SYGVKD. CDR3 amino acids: CAIKGGLGSYNEQFF.

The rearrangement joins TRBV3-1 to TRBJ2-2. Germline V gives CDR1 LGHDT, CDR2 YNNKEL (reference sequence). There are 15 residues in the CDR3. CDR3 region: CASSQDSDYTGELFF. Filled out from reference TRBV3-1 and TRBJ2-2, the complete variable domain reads DTAVSQTPKYLVTQMGNDKSIKCEQNLGHDTMYWYKQDSKKFLKIMFSYNNKELIINETVPNRFSPKSPDKAHLNLHINSLELGDSAVYFCASSQDSDYTGELFFGEGSRLTVL.

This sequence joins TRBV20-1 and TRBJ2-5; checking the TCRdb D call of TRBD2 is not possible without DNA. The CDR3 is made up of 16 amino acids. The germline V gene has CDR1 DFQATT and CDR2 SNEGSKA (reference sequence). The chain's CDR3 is CSAPPFVGTTQETQYF.